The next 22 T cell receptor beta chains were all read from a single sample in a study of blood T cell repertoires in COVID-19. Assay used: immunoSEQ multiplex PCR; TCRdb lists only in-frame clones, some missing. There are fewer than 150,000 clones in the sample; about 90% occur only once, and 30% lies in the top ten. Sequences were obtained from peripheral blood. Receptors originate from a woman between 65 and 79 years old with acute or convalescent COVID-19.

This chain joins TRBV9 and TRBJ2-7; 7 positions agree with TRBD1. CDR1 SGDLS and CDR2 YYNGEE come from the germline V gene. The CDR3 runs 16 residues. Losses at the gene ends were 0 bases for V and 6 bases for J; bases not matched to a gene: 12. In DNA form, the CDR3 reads TGTGCCAGCAGCGTAGTTTTAGGGCAGGGGGACGTCGAGCAGTACTTC. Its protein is CASSVVLGQGDVEQYF.

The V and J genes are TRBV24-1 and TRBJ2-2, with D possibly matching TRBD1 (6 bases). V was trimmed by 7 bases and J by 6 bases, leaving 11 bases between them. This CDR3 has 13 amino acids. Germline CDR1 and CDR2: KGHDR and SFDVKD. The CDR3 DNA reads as TGTGCCACCAGCCAGGGGAAGGCCGGGGAGCTGTTTTTT. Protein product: CATSQGKAGELFF.

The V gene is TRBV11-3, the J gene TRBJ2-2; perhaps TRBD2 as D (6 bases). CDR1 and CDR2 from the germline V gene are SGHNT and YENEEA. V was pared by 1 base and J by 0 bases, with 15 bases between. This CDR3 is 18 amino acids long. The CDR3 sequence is CASSLGRGTHSNTGELFF. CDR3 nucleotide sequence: TGTGCCAGCAGCTTAGGTCGGGGGACCCATTCGAACACCGGGGAGCTGTTTTTT.

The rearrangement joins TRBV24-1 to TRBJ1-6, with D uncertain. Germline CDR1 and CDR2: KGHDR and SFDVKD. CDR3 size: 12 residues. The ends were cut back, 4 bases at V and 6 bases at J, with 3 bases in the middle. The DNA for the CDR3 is TGTGCCACCAGTGACCTTAATTCACCCCTCCACTTT. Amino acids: CATSDLNSPLHF.

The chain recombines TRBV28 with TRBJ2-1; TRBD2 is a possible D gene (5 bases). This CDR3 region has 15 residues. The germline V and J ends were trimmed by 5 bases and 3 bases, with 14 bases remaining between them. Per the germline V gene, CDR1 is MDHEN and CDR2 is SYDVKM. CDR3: CASSPPASRYNEQFF. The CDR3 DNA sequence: TGTGCCAGCAGTCCGCCCGCTAGCCGCTACAATGAGCAGTTCTTC.

The CDR3 reads CASSDGTAYGYTF. The CDR3 DNA reads TGCGCCAGCAGTGACGGGACAGCCTATGGCTACACCTTC. The chain links TRBV5-1 to TRBJ1-2; 7 bases line up with TRBD1. V trimming: 5 bases; J trimming: 4 bases; junction bases outside the gene matches: 5. CDR3 size: 13 residues. Per the germline V gene, CDR1 is SGHRS and CDR2 is YFSETQ.

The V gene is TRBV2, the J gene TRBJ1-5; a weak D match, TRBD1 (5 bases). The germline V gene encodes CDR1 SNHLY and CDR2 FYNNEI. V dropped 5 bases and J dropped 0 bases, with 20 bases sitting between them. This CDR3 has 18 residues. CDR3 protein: CASSNQWGTRYSNQPQHF. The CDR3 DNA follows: TGTGCCAGCAGTAACCAATGGGGGACTAGGTATAGCAATCAGCCCCAGCATTTT.

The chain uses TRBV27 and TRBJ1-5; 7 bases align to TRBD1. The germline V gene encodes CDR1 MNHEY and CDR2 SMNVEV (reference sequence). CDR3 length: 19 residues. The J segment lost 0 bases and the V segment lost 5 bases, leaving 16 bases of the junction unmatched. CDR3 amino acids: CASSPNLDREWDSNQPQHF. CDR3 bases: TGTGCCAGCAGTCCCAACCTTGACAGGGAATGGGATAGCAATCAGCCCCAGCATTTT.

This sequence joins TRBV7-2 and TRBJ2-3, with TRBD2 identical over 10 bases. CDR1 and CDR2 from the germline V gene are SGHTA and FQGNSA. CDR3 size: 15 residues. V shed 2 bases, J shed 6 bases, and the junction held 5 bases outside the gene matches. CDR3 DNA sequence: TGTGCCAGCAGCTTAATGGGACTAGCGTCCGATACGCAGTATTTT. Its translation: CASSLMGLASDTQYF.

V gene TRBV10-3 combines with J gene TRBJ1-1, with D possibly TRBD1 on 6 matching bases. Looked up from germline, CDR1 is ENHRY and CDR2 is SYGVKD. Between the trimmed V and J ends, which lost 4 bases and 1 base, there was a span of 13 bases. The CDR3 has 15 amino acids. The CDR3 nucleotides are TGTGCCATCAGTGTGGCAGGGGCTCGGAACACTGAAGCTTTCTTT. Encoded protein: CAISVAGARNTEAFF.

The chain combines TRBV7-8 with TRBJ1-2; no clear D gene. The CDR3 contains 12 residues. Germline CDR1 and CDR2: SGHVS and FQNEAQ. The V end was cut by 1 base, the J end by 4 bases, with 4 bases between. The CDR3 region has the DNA TGTGCCAGCAGCTTAGACAGCTATGGCTACACCTTC. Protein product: CASSLDSYGYTF.

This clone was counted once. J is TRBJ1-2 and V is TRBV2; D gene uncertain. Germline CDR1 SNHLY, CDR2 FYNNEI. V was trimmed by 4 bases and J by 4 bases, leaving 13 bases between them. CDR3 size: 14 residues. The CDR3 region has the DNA TGTGCCAGCAGTGTGTTGGAGGGTACCTATGGCTACACCTTC. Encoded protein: CASSVLEGTYGYTF.

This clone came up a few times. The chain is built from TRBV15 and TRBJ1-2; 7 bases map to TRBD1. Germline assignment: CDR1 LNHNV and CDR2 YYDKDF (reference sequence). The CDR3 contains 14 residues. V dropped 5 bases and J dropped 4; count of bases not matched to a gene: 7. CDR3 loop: CATSVSGGFYGYTF. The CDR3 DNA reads TGTGCCACCAGCGTCTCAGGGGGTTTCTATGGCTACACCTTC.

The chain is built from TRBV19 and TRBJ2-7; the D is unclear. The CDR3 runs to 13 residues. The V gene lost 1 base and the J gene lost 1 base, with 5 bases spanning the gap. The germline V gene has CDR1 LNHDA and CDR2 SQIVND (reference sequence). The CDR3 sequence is CASSIGRSYEQYF. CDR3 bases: TGTGCCAGTAGTATAGGCAGATCCTACGAGCAGTACTTC.

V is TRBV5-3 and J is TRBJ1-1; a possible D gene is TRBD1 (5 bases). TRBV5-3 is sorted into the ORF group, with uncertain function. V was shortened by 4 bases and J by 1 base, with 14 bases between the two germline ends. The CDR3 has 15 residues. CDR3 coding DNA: TGTGCCAGAAGCCCGACCAGGGTTGAGAACACTGAAGCTTTCTTT. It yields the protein CARSPTRVENTEAFF.

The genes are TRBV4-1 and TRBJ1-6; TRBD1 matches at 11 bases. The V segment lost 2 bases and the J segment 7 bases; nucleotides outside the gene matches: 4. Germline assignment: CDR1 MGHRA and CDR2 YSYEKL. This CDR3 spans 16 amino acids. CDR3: CASSQPDRGPNSPLHF. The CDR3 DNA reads TGCGCCAGCAGCCAACCGGACAGGGGGCCAAATTCACCCCTCCACTTT.

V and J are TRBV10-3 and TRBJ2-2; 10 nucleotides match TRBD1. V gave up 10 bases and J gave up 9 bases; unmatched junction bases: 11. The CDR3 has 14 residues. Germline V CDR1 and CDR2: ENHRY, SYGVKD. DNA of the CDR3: TGTGCCACCTTCCCGGGACAGGGGAATAGGGAGCTGTTTTTT. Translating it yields CATFPGQGNRELFF.

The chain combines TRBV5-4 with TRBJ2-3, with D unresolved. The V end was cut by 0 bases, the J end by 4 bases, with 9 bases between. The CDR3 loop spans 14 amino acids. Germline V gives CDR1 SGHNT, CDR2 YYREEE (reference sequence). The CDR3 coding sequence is TGTGCCAGCAGCTTGGATCGCGAGGCAGATACGCAGTATTTT. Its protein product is CASSLDREADTQYF.

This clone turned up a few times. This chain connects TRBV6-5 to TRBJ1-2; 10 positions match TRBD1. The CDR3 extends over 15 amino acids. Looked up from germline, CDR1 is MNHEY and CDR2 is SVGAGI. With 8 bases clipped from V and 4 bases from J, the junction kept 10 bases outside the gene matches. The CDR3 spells CASRIPGQGSYGYTF. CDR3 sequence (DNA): TGTGCCAGCCGAATCCCGGGACAGGGGAGCTATGGCTACACCTTC.

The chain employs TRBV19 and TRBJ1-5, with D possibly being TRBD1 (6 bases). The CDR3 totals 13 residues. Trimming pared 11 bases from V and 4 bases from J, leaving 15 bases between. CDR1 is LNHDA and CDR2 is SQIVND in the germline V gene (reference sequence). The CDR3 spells CASCGGRNQPQHF. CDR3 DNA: TGTGCCTCGTGTGGGGGCCGGAATCAGCCCCAGCATTTT.

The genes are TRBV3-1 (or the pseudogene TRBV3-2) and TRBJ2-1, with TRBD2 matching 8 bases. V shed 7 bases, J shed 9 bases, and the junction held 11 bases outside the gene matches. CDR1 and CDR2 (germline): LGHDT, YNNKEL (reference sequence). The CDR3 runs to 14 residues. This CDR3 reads CASNGRGEVGEQFF. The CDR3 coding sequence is TGTGCCAGCAATGGGCGGGGGGAGGTCGGTGAGCAGTTCTTC.

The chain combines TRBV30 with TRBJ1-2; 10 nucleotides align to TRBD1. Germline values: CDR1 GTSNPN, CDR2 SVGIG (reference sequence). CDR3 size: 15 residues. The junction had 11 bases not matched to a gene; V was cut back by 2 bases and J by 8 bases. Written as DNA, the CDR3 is TGTGCCTGGAGTAACCCGGGGGGACAGGGGAACGGCTACACCTTC. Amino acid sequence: CAWSNPGGQGNGYTF.